This TCR beta chain derives from a study of blood T cells in healthy people across ages. This clonotype was seen at least ten times. CDR3 size: 13 residues. With V trimmed by 4 bases and J by 2 bases, 0 bases remained unmatched. Per the germline V gene, CDR1 is MNHEY and CDR2 is SMNVEV (reference sequence). A second about 6 to 11 cycle PCR used barcoded and J-beta primers. TCRdb recomputed calls from the 5' RACE reads with MiXCR, one row per CDR3 protein. The data contain 1.4 million or so distinct CDR3 sequences, 40% to 45% of them singletons. The chain joins TRBV27 to TRBJ1-2; 8 bases line up with TRBD1. Sequencing was done on a sample of blood. This TCR was recovered from a woman aged 18-35 years in good health. The CDR3 reads CASSWTGNYGYTF. CDR3 DNA sequence: TGTGCCAGCAGTTGGACAGGGAACTATGGCTACACCTTC.